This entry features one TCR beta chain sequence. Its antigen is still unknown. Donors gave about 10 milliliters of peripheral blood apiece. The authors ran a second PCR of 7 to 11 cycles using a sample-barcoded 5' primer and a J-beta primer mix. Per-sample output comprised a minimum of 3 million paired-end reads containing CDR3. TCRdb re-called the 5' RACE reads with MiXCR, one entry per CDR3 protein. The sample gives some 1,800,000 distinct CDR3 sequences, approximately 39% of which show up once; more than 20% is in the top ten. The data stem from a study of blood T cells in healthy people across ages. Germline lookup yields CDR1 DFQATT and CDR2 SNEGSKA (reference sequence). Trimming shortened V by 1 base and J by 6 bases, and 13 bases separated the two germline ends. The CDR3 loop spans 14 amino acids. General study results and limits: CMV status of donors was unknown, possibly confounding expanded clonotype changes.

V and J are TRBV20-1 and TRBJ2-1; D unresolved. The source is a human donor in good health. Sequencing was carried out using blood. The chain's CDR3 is CSARVSLGFNEQFF. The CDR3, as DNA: TGCAGTGCTAGAGTTTCTTTAGGGTTCAATGAGCAGTTCTTC.